This TCR beta chain comes out of a study of identical twins. Broader study findings: Insertions were reduced in abundant cord blood beta clonotypes but not in memory repertoires. The study drew conclusions from cross-sectional statistical analysis, not from following the same donors. Twin-shared out-of-frame alpha sequences showed excess low generation probability.

Germline V CDR1 and CDR2: DFQATT, SNEGSKA (reference sequence). V was pared by 2 bases and J by 4 bases, with 15 bases between. This CDR3 comprises 15 residues. This clonotype occurred many times. The antigen is unknown. TCRdb used MiXCR to reprocess the 5' RACE reads, holding one entry per CDR3 protein. The sample lists around 290,000 distinct CDR3 sequences; just under 9.5% were seen once. This sample also belongs to another study, concerning yellow fever vaccine responses in identical twins.

The V call is TRBV20-1, the J call TRBJ2-1, with a weak D call TRBD2 (6 bases). The source material was CD8+ T cells sorted from blood. This TCR was sampled from a woman aged 18-30 years in good health. CDR3 DNA: TGCAGTGCTAGATGGGGGGAGGCGGGATACAATGAGCAGTTCTTC. Residues: CSARWGEAGYNEQFF.